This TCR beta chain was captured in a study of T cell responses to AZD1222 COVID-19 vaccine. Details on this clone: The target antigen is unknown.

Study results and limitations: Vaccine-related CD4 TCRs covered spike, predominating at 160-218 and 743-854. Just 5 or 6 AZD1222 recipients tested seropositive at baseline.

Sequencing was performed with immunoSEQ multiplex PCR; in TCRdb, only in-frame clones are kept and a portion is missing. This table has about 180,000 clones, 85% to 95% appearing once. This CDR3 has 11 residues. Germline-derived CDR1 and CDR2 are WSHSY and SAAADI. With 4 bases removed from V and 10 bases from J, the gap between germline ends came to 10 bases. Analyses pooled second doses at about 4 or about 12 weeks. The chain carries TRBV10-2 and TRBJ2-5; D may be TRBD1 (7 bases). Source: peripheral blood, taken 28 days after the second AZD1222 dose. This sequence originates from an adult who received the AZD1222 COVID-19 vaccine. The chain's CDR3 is CASSAGGFQYF. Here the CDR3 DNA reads TGCGCCAGCAGTGCAGGGGGGTTCCAGTACTTC.